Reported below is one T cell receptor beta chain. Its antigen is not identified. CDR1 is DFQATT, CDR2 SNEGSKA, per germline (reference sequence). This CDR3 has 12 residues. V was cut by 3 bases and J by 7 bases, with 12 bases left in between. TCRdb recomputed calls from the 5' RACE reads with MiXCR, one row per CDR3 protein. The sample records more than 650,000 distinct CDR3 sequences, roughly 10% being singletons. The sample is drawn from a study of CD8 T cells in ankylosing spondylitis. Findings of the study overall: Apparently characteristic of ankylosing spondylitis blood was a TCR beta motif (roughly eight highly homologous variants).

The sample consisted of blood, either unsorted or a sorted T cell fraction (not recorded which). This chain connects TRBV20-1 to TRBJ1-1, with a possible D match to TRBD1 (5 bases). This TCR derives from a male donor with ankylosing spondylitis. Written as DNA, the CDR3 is TGCAGTGCTAGGAGGCAGGGTAATGAAGCTTTCTTT. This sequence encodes CSARRQGNEAFF.